This T cell receptor beta chain was captured by sequencing in a study of shared clonotypes between healthy human individuals. The investigators split CD4+ cells into a CD45RA+ naive subset and a CD45RA-negative memory subset. Germline CDR1 SQVTM, CDR2 ANQGSEA. The CDR3 covers 12 residues. V lost 4 bases to trimming and J lost 9 bases, with 15 bases between them. A deep-level run was used for the assay. Assay: immunoSEQ multiplex PCR; the TCRdb copy retains only in-frame clones and omits some. The sample lists about a million clones, approximately 68% seen once, with around 1.5% in the top ten. The receptor comes from a man between 18 and 29 years old in good health. The sequencing input was memory CD4+ T cells sorted from blood. As to subset: CD45RA-negative fraction. This chain joins TRBV29-1 and TRBJ2-5; D is perhaps TRBD2 (6 bases). The CDR3 sequence: CSVVRSGEAQYF. CDR3 nucleotide sequence: TGCAGCGTTGTTCGGAGTGGGGAGGCCCAGTACTTC.